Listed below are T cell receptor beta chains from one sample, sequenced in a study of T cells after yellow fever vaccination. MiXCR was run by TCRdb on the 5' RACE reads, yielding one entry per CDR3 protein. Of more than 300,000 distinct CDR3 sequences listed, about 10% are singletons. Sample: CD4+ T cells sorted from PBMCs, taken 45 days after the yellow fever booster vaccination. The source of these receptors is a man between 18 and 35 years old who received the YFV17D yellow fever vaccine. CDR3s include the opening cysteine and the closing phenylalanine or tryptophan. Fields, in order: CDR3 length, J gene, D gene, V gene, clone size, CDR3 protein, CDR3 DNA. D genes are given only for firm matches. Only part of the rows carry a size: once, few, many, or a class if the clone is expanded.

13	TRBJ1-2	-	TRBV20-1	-	CSAFGGLRDGYTF	TGCAGTGCGTTTGGGGGGCTGCGGGATGGCTACACCTTC
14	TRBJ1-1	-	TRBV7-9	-	CASSPWGGGTEAFF	TGTGCCAGCAGCCCATGGGGCGGGGGCACTGAAGCTTTCTTT
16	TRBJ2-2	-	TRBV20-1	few	CSARDKRTLLDGELFF	TGCAGTGCTAGAGATAAACGGACCTTGTTGGACGGGGAGCTGTTTTTT
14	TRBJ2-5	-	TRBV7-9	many	CASSGAGGGETQYF	TGTGCCAGCAGTGGAGCGGGTGGAGGAGAGACCCAGTACTTC
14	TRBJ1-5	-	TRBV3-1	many	CASSPTEGGQPQHF	TGTGCCAGCAGCCCGACGGAGGGTGGACAGCCCCAGCATTTT
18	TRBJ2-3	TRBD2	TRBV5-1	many	CASSLGGTSGTHTDTQYF	TGCGCCAGCAGCCTCGGAGGGACTAGCGGAACCCACACAGATACGCAGTATTTT
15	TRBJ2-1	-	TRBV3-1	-	CASSPKKGFDNEQFF	TGTGCCAGCAGCCCAAAGAAGGGGTTTGACAATGAGCAGTTCTTC
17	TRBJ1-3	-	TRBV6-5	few	CASSSGHGRRSGNTIYF	TGTGCCAGCAGTTCCGGTCACGGACGGCGCTCTGGAAACACCATATATTTT
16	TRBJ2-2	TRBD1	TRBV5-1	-	CASSRSPQGAPGELFF	TGCGCCAGCAGCCGATCTCCACAGGGGGCGCCCGGGGAGCTGTTTTTT
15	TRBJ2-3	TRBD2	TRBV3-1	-	CASSHRSGGGDTQYF	TGTGCCAGCAGCCACCGAAGCGGGGGTGGAGATACGCAGTATTTT
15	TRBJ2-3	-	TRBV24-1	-	CATSERSTSTDTQYF	TGTGCCACCAGTGAACGGAGTACTAGCACAGATACGCAGTATTTT
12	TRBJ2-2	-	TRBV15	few	CATSVGPGELFF	TGTGCCACCAGCGTAGGCCCCGGGGAGCTGTTTTTT
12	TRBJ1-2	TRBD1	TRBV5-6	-	CASSYRGRGYTF	TGTGCCAGCAGCTACAGGGGGCGCGGCTACACCTTC
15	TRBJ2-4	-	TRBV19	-	CASSSLDLAKNIQYF	TGTGCCAGTAGTAGTCTTGATTTGGCCAAAAACATTCAGTACTTC
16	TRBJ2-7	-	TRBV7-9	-	CASSLRGGGGGYEQYF	TGTGCCAGCAGCTTACGCGGGGGCGGGGGCGGCTACGAGCAGTACTTC
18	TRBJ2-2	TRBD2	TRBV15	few	CATSRDTGLAGDTGELFF	TGTGCCACCAGCAGAGATACGGGACTAGCGGGAGACACCGGGGAGCTGTTTTTT